The clone carrying this T cell receptor beta chain was found a few times. What it binds is unknown. Cultured CD4+ T-cell DNA underwent Oncomine TCR Beta short-read sequencing. Using its own MiXCR run on the PCR reads, TCRdb lists one record per CDR3 protein. The sample yields over 3,500 distinct CDR3 sequences, 21% seen once. Documented treatment: roughly 10-day PBMC culture with coronavirus spike peptide pools or control peptides (ViraFEST assay). This record belongs to a study of vaccination and CD4 T cells after COVID-19. Looking at the study overall: Post-COVID draws followed diagnosis by a median around 100 days (range 35 to 161). Overlapping spike peptides of SARS-CoV-2, HCoV-NL63, HCoV-OC43 and HCoV-229E stimulated the cells. Study conclusions and caveats: The authors studied relatively few convalescent patients and analyzed no early post-infection timepoints.

The V and J ends lost 5 bases and 3 bases respectively, with 10 bases between them. Germline V gene lookup returns CDR1 SGHVS and CDR2 FNYEAQ. This CDR3 has 13 residues. This chain uses TRBV7-6 with TRBJ1-2; D not resolved. Specimen: CD4+ T cells from blood, cultured in vitro. The TCR originated in a human donor who had recovered from COVID-19. The CDR3 DNA sequence: TGTGCCAGCAGCCTCCCGGGCCACTATGGCTACACCTTC. The encoded protein is CASSLPGHYGYTF.